Detailed here is one T cell receptor (beta chain). Its antigen remains unknown. A library of TCRbeta sequences, prepared with unique molecular identifiers, was generated. TCRdb re-derived calls from the PCR reads in MiXCR, one entry per CDR3 protein. The sample includes fewer than 250,000 distinct CDR3 sequences, about a sixth of them seen just once. CDR3 length equals 15 residues. Losses at the gene ends were 0 bases for V and 2 bases for J; bases not matched to a gene: 4. Germline V lookup: CDR1 WNHNN, CDR2 SYGVQD (reference sequence). The data originate from a study of T-cell reconstitution after alpha-beta-depleted transplantation in children. Study-level findings and limits: Several hundred expanded graft clones reportedly supplied alpha-beta T cells about two months after transplant.

V usage is TRBV10-1 and J usage is TRBJ2-7; TRBD1 aligns across 7 bases. Material: PBMCs, mostly from graft donor cells, obtained 360 days after TCRalphabeta/CD19-depleted stem cell transplant. The receptor was isolated from a male patient aged 2 to 10 who had a stem cell transplant for acute lymphoblastic leukemia, so the T cells may come from the graft donor. The CDR3 loop is CASSESWDRTYEQYF. As DNA, the CDR3 is TGCGCCAGCAGTGAGTCGTGGGACAGAACCTACGAGCAGTACTTC.